Below are 17 T cell receptor beta chains sequenced from a single sample in a study of T cell repertoires in cytomegalovirus infection. The antigens these receptors bind are not known. TCRdb redid the calling of the reads with MiXCR, one entry per CDR3 protein. The sample lists just under 500,000 distinct CDR3 sequences, 30% to 40% occurring once. The source material was cultured PBMCs, sampled from culture after CMV antigen stimulation. These receptors were taken from a human donor in good health (CMV status not recorded). Some clones in this sample may be carry-over from other donors' samples.

The chain employs TRBV19 and TRBJ1-3; D gene unclear. This CDR3 region has 14 residues. Trimming stripped 2 bases from V and 6 bases from J, with 11 bases between. CDR1 is LNHDA and CDR2 is SQIVND in the germline V gene (reference sequence). The DNA for the CDR3 is TGTGCCAGTAGTATACGAAGACACGAAAACACCATATATTTT. This translates into CASSIRRHENTIYF.

This clonotype has only one observation. The chain is built from TRBV4-1 and TRBJ2-1, with 10 bases aligning to TRBD1. The CDR3 runs to 14 residues. CDR1 and CDR2 from the germline V gene are MGHRA and YSYEKL. V trimming: 3 bases; J trimming: 8 bases; junction bases outside the gene matches: 4. The CDR3 region is CASSHWTGGDEQFF. The CDR3, as DNA: TGCGCCAGCAGCCACTGGACAGGGGGAGATGAGCAGTTCTTC.

Ten or more counts support this clonotype. The V gene is TRBV6-6, the J gene TRBJ2-2; unclear D gene. CDR3 length: 17 amino acids. CDR1 is MNHNY and CDR2 is SVGAGI in the germline V gene (reference sequence). Trimming stripped 6 bases from V and 0 bases from J, with 17 bases between. In DNA, the CDR3 is TGTGCCAGCAGCCGTCCTACGGGTGGTGCGAACACCGGGGAGCTGTTTTTT. Protein: CASSRPTGGANTGELFF.

The sample holds a few counts of this clonotype. The chain couples TRBV3-1 to TRBJ2-1, with 8 bases matching TRBD2. CDR1 is LGHDT and CDR2 is YNNKEL in the germline V gene (reference sequence). The CDR3 is 16 amino acids. V dropped 0 bases and J dropped 7; count of bases not matched to a gene: 8. CDR3 sequence (DNA): TGTGCCAGCAGCCAAGATCTCAGCGGGAGAGGAAATGAGCAGTTCTTC. It is translated as CASSQDLSGRGNEQFF.

This clonotype showed up just a few times. The V call is TRBV5-1, the J call TRBJ2-3; 13 positions match TRBD2. This CDR3 has 18 amino acids. The V and J ends lost 0 bases and 4 bases, in that order; junction bases with no gene match: 8. Germline V lookup: CDR1 SGHRS, CDR2 YFSETQ. The CDR3 reads CASSLGLAGGGVADTQYF. CDR3 bases: TGCGCCAGCAGCTTGGGACTAGCGGGAGGAGGAGTGGCAGATACGCAGTATTTT.

The chain couples TRBV7-2 to TRBJ2-3; D not certain. Germline CDR1 is SGHTA and CDR2 is FQGNSA. V lost 5 bases, J lost 2 bases, and 14 bases lay in between. This CDR3 contains 15 residues. CDR3 sequence: CASSPKDQDTDTQYF. The CDR3 coding sequence is TGTGCCAGCAGCCCCAAAGATCAAGACACAGATACGCAGTATTTT.

This clonotype has only a few counts. Germline and junction disagree at one end, which may indicate a read error. The CDR3 DNA reads as TGTGCCAGCAGCTCGTGGGGACTAGCGGGAGGAGAGACCCAGTACTTC. Translating it yields CASSSWGLAGGETQYF. The chain joins TRBV5-3 to TRBJ2-5, with TRBD2 identical over 15 bases. TRBV5-3 has ORF status, its function being uncertain. This CDR3 is built from 16 residues.

This chain joins TRBV19 and TRBJ2-1; 9 bases line up with TRBD2. Germline V gene sequence: CDR1 LNHDA, CDR2 SQIVND (reference sequence). Germline trimming cut 3 bases from V and 4 bases from J; bases unmatched to any gene: 4. There are 15 residues in the CDR3. This CDR3 reads CASSMVSGSYNEQFF. CDR3 coding DNA: TGTGCCAGTAGTATGGTTAGCGGGAGTTACAATGAGCAGTTCTTC. Full variable domain (outside the CDR3, taken from reference TRBV19 and TRBJ2-1): DGGITQSPKYLFRKEGQNVTLSCEQNLNHDAMYWYRQDPGQGLRLIYYSQIVNDFQKGDIAEGYSVSREKKESFPLTVTSAQKNPTAFYLCASSMVSGSYNEQFFGPGTRLTVL.

The chain uses TRBV28 and TRBJ1-4, with TRBD1 as a possible D gene (5 bases). V was pared by 10 bases and J by 7 bases, with 19 bases between. The CDR3 has 14 amino acids. Per germline, CDR1 MDHEN and CDR2 SYDVKM. The CDR3: CATKLGGMSEKLFF. In nucleotides, the CDR3 is TGTGCCACTAAGCTGGGGGGAATGAGTGAAAAACTGTTTTTT.

The chain has TRBV2 and TRBJ1-3; 9 nucleotides align to TRBD1. CDR3 size: 17 residues. Looked up from germline, CDR1 is SNHLY and CDR2 is FYNNEI. The trim removed 5 bases at V and 4 bases at J, leaving 12 bases unmatched. Here the CDR3 DNA reads TGTGCCAGCAGTTACATCCGGGGACAGGGACTAGGAAACACCATATATTTT. This sequence encodes CASSYIRGQGLGNTIYF.

The rearrangement joins TRBV4-1 to TRBJ2-3; D is tentatively TRBD1 or TRBD2 (5 bases each). Trimming stripped 0 bases from V and 2 bases from J, with 6 bases between. Germline V gene data show CDR1 as MGHRA and CDR2 as YSYEKL. The CDR3 covers 14 residues. CDR3 region: CASSQEGPTDTQYF. CDR3 coding DNA: TGCGCCAGCAGCCAAGAGGGACCCACAGATACGCAGTATTTT.

This chain uses TRBV6-6 with TRBJ1-1; D may be TRBD1 (6 bases). CDR1 is MNHNY, CDR2 SVGAGI, per germline (reference sequence). There are 17 residues in the CDR3. V was pared by 2 bases and J by 6 bases, with 22 bases between. Written as DNA, the CDR3 is TGTGCCAGCAGTTACCCCAAAACAGGGAGGGAAACTTCTGAAGCTTTCTTT. Its protein is CASSYPKTGRETSEAFF.

This clonotype showed up just a few times. The J gene is TRBJ2-5, the V gene TRBV20-1; no firm D call. Trimming removed 1 base from V and 2 bases from J, with 11 bases in between. The germline V gene encodes CDR1 DFQATT and CDR2 SNEGSKA (reference sequence). The length of the CDR3 is 14 residues. Here the CDR3 reads CSARGGSSQETQYF. In DNA form, the CDR3 reads TGCAGTGCTAGAGGAGGCAGTTCACAAGAGACCCAGTACTTC.

In this sample, this clonotype turned up a few times. V and J are TRBV6-5 and TRBJ2-1, with 7 bases lining up with TRBD2. CDR1 and CDR2 (germline): MNHEY, SVGAGI. The CDR3 consists of 15 residues. Germline trimming cut 6 bases from V and 10 bases from J; bases unmatched to any gene: 15. In DNA form, the CDR3 reads TGTGCCAGCAGCCCTTCTGGGGGAGGGCCATGGGAGCAGTTCTTC. It yields the protein CASSPSGGGPWEQFF.

This clonotype has only a few counts. V and J are TRBV6-5 and TRBJ1-1; a weak D match, TRBD1 (5 bases). Germline CDR1 and CDR2: MNHEY and SVGAGI. Trimming took off 6 bases at V and 5 bases at J, with 10 bases between the two ends. This CDR3 has 12 residues. In DNA, the CDR3 is TGTGCCAGCAGGGAGTCAGGGACTGAAGCTTTCTTT. Amino acid sequence: CASRESGTEAFF.

This clonotype was seen ten or more times. The chain recombines TRBV7-2 with TRBJ2-5, with a tentative D call TRBD2 (6 bases). CDR1 SGHTA and CDR2 FQGNSA come from the germline V gene. Deletions cut 2 bases from V and 2 bases from J, with 9 bases between. The CDR3 is made up of 14 amino acids. CDR3 residues: CASSLFGGQETQYF. The CDR3 DNA sequence: TGTGCCAGCAGCTTATTCGGGGGACAAGAGACCCAGTACTTC.

The V and J genes are TRBV7-3 and TRBJ1-3, with D perhaps matching TRBD1 (5 bases). The V gene lost 2 bases and the J gene lost 0 bases, with 11 bases spanning the gap. Germline loops: CDR1 SGHTA, CDR2 FQGTGA. The CDR3 is 16 amino acids. The CDR3 nucleotides read TGTGCCAGCAGCTTACAGGGTCCAAGCTCTGGAAACACCATATATTTT. Protein product: CASSLQGPSSGNTIYF.